Listed here are 8 T cell receptor beta chains from one sample, sequenced in a study of CD8 T cells in Susac syndrome. The authors reverse transcribed about 0.5 to 1 ug RNA with random hexamers. TCRdb recomputed calls from the immunoSEQ multiplex PCR reads with MiXCR, one row per CDR3 protein. Seen here are more than 75,000 distinct CDR3 sequences, approximately 92% observed once, and the top ten hold 0.25% to 0.4%. The sequencing input was CD8+ T cells from PBMCs. These receptors all stem from a human donor in good health.

V usage is TRBV5-4 and J usage is TRBJ2-7; D not certain. Germline-derived CDR1 and CDR2 are SGHNT and YYREEE (reference sequence). CDR3 length: 15 amino acids. The ends were cut back, 0 bases at V and 2 bases at J, with 12 bases in the middle. The CDR3 is CASSLALGETYEQYF. The CDR3, as DNA: TGTGCCAGCAGCTTGGCCCTAGGAGAGACCTACGAGCAGTACTTC.

The chain joins TRBV7-8 to TRBJ2-7; D not certain. V gave up 5 bases and J gave up 6 bases, with 14 bases separating them. The CDR3 contains 13 residues. Germline-derived CDR1 and CDR2 are SGHVS and FQNEAQ. CDR3: CASSTRTALEQYF. The CDR3 nucleotides are TGTGCCAGCAGCACCAGGACGGCCCTCGAGCAGTACTTC.

The chain employs TRBV7-9 and TRBJ2-7, with 8 positions matching TRBD1. The ends lost 7 bases at V and 2 bases at J; junction bases unmatched: 10. The length of the CDR3 is 15 residues. In germline, CDR1 is SEHNR, CDR2 FQNEAQ (reference sequence). CDR3 in amino acids: CASTPGTGGPYEQYF. CDR3 sequence (DNA): TGTGCCAGCACCCCGGGTACAGGGGGGCCCTACGAGCAGTACTTC.

The chain is built from TRBV6-6 and TRBJ2-2, with 7 bases aligning to TRBD1. This CDR3 region has 15 residues. In germline, CDR1 is MNHNY, CDR2 SVGAGI (reference sequence). The junction had 5 bases not matched to a gene; V was cut back by 7 bases and J by 0 bases. The CDR3 loop is CASTRTGPNTGELFF. The CDR3 DNA reads as TGTGCCAGCACCCGGACAGGACCGAACACCGGGGAGCTGTTTTTT.

Details on this clonotype: The junction departs from germline at one end; a sequencing error may be responsible. V gene TRBV5-5 combines with J gene TRBJ2-1, with 9 bases fitting TRBD2. The germline V gene encodes CDR1 SGHKS and CDR2 YYEKEE (reference sequence). The CDR3 extends over 12 amino acids. The CDR3 DNA sequence: TGTGCCAGCAGCTTGGGGCTAGCGGGGCCCGCATTC. Amino acids: CASSLGLAGPAF. Using reference TRBV5-5 and TRBJ2-1 for the parts outside the CDR3, the full variable domain is DAGVTQSPTHLIKTRGQQVTLRCSPISGHKSVSWYQQVLGQGPQFIFQYYEKEERGRGNFPDRFSARQFPNYSSELNVNALLLGDSALYLCASSLGLAGPAFGPGTRLTVL.

V is TRBV6-5 and J is TRBJ2-7; 11 nucleotides line up with TRBD1. The V segment lost 0 bases and the J segment 4 bases; nucleotides outside the gene matches: 5. This CDR3 has 16 residues. The V gene's germline CDR1 is MNHEY and CDR2 SVGAGI. CDR3: CASSYSPGTGGYEQYF. The CDR3 DNA is TGTGCCAGCAGTTACTCTCCCGGGACAGGGGGATACGAGCAGTACTTC.

The chain joins TRBV9 to TRBJ2-1; D ambiguous. The CDR3 is 12 amino acids. The germline V gene has CDR1 SGDLS and CDR2 YYNGEE. Trimming pared 4 bases from V and 1 base from J, leaving 3 bases between. CDR3 protein: CASSKSYNEQFF. For the CDR3, the DNA is TGTGCCAGCAGCAAATCCTACAATGAGCAGTTCTTC.

V gene TRBV4-2 combines with J gene TRBJ2-3, with D possibly matching TRBD2 (5 bases). V was shortened by 0 bases and J by 0 bases, with 7 bases between the two germline ends. In germline, CDR1 is LGHNA, CDR2 YNFKEQ. The CDR3 sequence is 15 residues long. The CDR3 loop is CASSQDPSSTDTQYF. CDR3 bases: TGTGCCAGCAGCCAAGATCCTAGCAGCACAGATACGCAGTATTTT.